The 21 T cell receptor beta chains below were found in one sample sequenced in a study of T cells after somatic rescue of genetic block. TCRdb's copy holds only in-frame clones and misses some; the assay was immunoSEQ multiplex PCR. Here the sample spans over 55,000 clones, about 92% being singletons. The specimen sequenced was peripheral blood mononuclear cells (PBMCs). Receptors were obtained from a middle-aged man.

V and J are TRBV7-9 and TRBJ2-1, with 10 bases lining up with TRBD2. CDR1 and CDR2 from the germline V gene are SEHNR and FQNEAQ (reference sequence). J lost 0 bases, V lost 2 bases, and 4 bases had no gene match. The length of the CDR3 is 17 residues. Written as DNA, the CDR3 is TGTGCCAGCAGCTTATGGGCTAGCGGGAGCTCCTACAATGAGCAGTTCTTC. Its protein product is CASSLWASGSSYNEQFF.

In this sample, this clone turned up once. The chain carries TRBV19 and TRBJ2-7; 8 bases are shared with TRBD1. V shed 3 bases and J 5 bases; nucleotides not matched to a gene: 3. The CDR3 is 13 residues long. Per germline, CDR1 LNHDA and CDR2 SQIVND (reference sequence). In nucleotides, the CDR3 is TGTGCCAGTAGTATGACAGGGGCACACGAGCAGTACTTC. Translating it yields CASSMTGAHEQYF. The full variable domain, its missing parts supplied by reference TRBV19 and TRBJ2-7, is DGGITQSPKYLFRKEGQNVTLSCEQNLNHDAMYWYRQDPGQGLRLIYYSQIVNDFQKGDIAEGYSVSREKKESFPLTVTSAQKNPTAFYLCASSMTGAHEQYFGPGTRLTVT.

The CDR3 coding sequence is TGCAGCGTTACACCCTTAGCGGGAGCGGCTGTGAGGGCGACTGATACGCAGTATTTT. Translating gives CSVTPLAGAAVRATDTQYF. The rearrangement uses TRBV29-1 and TRBJ2-3, with 9 bases matching TRBD2. After removal of 5 bases from V and 6 bases from J, the junction contained 24 bases not matched to a gene. Germline V gene sequence: CDR1 SQVTM, CDR2 ANQGSEA. This CDR3 contains 19 residues.

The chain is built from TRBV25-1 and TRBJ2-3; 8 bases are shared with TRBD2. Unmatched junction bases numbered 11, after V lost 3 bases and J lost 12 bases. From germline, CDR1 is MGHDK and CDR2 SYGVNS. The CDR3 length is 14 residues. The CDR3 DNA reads TGTGCCAGCAGTGACACCCAGACTAGCGTGTCTCAGTATTTT. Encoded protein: CASSDTQTSVSQYF.

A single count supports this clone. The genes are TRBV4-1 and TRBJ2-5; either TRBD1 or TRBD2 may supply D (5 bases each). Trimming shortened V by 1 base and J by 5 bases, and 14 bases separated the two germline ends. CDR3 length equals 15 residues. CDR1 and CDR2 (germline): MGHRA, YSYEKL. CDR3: CASSQGGPADETQYF. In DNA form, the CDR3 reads TGCGCCAGCAGCCAAGGGGGACCCGCAGACGAGACCCAGTACTTC.

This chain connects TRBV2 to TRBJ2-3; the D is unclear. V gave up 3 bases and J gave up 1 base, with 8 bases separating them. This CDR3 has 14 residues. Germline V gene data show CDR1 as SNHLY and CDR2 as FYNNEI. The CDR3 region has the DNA TGTGCCAGCAGTGATCGGCAGGGCACAGATACGCAGTATTTT. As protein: CASSDRQGTDTQYF.

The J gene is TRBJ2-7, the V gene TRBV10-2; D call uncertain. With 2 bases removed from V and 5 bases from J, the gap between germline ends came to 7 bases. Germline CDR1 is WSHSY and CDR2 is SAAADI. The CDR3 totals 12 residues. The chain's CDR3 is CASSEGWDEQYF. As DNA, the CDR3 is TGCGCCAGCAGTGAGGGGTGGGACGAGCAGTACTTC.

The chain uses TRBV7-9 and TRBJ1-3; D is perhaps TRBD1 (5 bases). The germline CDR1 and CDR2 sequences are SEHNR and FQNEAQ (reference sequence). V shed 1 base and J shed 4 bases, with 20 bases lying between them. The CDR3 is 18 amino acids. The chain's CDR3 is CASSLGGGERPRGNTIYF. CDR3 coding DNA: TGTGCCAGCAGCTTAGGTGGGGGGGAGAGGCCCAGAGGAAACACCATATATTTT. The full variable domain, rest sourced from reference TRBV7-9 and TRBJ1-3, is DTGVSQNPRHKITKRGQNVTFRCDPISEHNRLYWYRQTLGQGPEFLTYFQNEAQLEKSRLLSDRFSAERPKGSFSTLEIQRTEQGDSAMYLCASSLGGGERPRGNTIYFGEGSWLTVV.

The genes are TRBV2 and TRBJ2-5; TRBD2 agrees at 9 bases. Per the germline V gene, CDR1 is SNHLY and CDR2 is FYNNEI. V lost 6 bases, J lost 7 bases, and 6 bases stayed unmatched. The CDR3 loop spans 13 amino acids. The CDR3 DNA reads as TGTGCCAGCAGGGAGCGGGAGGTTGGGACCCAGTACTTC. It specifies CASREREVGTQYF.

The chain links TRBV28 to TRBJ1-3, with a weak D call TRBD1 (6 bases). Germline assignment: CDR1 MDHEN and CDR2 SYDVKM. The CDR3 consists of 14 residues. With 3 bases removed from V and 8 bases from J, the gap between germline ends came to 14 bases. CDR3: CASSFGRGFDTIYF. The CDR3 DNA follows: TGTGCCAGCAGTTTCGGCAGGGGATTTGACACCATATATTTT.

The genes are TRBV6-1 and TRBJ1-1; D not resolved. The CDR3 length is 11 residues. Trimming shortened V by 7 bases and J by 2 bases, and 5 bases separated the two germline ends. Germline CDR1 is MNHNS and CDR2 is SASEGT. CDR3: CASTRNTEAFF. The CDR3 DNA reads TGTGCCAGCACCAGAAACACTGAAGCTTTCTTT.

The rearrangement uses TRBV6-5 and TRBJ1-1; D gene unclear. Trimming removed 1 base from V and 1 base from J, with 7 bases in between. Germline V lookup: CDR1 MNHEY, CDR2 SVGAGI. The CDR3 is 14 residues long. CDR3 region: CASSYLQTNTEAFF. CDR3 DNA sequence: TGTGCCAGCAGTTACTTACAGACGAACACTGAAGCTTTCTTT.

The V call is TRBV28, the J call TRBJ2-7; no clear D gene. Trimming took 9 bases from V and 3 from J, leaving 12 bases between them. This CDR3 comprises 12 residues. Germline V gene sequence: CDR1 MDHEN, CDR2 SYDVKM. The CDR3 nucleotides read TGTGCCAGTCGGACGGAGCACTACGAGCAGTACTTC. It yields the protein CASRTEHYEQYF.

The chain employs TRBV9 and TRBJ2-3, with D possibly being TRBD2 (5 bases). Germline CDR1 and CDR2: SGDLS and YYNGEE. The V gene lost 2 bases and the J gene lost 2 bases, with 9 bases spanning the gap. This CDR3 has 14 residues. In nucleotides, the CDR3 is TGTGCCAGCAGCGTCGTGACTAACACAGATACGCAGTATTTT. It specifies CASSVVTNTDTQYF.

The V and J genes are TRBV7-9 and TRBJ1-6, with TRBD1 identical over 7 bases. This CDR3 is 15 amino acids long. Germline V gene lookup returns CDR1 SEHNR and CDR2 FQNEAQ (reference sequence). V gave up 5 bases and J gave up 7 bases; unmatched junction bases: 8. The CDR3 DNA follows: TGTGCCAGCAGCAGACAGGGTGCGATGAATTCACCCCTCCACTTT. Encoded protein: CASSRQGAMNSPLHF. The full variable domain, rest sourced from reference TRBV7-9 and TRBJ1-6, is DTGVSQNPRHKITKRGQNVTFRCDPISEHNRLYWYRQTLGQGPEFLTYFQNEAQLEKSRLLSDRFSAERPKGSFSTLEIQRTEQGDSAMYLCASSRQGAMNSPLHFGNGTRLTVT.

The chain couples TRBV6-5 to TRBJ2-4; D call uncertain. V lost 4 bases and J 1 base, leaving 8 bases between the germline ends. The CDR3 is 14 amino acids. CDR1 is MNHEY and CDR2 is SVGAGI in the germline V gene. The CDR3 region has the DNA TGTGCCAGCAGTTGGGTCGGGGCCAAAAACATTCAGTACTTC. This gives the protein CASSWVGAKNIQYF.

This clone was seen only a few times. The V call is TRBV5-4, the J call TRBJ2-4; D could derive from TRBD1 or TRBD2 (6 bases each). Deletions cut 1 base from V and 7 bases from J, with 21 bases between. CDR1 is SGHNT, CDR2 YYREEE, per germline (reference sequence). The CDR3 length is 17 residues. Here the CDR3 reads CASSLFGGRGMGNIQYF. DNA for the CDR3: TGTGCCAGCAGCTTGTTCGGGGGCAGGGGAATGGGCAACATTCAGTACTTC.

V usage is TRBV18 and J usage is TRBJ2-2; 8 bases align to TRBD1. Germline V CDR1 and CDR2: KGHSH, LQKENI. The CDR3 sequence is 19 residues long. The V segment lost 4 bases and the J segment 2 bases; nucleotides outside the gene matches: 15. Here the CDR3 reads CASSRFTRAQGANTGELFF. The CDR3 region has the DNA TGTGCCAGCTCACGCTTTACCAGAGCCCAGGGGGCTAACACCGGGGAGCTGTTTTTT. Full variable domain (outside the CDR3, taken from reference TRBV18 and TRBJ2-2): NAGVMQNPRHLVRRRGQEARLRCSPMKGHSHVYWYRQLPEEGLKFMVYLQKENIIDESGMPKERFSAEFPKEGPSILRIQQVVRGDSAAYFCASSRFTRAQGANTGELFFGEGSRLTVL.

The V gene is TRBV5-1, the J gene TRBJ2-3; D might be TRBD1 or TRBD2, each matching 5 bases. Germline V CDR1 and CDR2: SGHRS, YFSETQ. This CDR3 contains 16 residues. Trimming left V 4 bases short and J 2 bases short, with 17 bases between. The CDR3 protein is CASSEGRQPITDTQYF. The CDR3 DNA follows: TGCGCCAGCAGCGAGGGACGTCAACCGATCACAGATACGCAGTATTTT. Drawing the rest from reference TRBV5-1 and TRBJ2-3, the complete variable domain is KAGVTQTPRYLIKTRGQQVTLSCSPISGHRSVSWYQQTPGQGLQFLFEYFSETQRNKGNFPGRFSGRQFSNSRSEMNVSTLELGDSALYLCASSEGRQPITDTQYFGPGTRLTVL.

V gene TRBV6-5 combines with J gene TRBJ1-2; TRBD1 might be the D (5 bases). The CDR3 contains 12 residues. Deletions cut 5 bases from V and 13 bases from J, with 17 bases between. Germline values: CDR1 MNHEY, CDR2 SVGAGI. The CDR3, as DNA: TGTGCCAGCAGTCCCCCGGGGCAGGGCGGCACCTTC. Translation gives CASSPPGQGGTF.

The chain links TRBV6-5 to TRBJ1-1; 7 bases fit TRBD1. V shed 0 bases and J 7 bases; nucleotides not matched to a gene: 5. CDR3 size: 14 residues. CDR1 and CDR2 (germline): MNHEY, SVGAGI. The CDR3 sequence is CASSYSGQDFEAFF. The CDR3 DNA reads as TGTGCCAGCAGTTACTCCGGACAGGATTTTGAAGCTTTCTTT.